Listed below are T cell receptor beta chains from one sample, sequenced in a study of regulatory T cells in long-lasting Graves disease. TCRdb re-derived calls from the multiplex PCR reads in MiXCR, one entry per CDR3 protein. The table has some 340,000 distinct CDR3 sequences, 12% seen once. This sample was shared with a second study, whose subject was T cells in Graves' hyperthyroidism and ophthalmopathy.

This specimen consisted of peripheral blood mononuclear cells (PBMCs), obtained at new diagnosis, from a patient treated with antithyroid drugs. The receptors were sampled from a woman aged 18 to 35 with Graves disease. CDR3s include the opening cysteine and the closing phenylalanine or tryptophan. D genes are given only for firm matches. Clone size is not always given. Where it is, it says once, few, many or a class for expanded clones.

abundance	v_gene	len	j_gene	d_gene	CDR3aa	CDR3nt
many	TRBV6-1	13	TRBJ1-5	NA	CASSQSIDRPQHF	TGTGCCAGCAGCCAGAGTATAGACAGACCCCAGCATTTT
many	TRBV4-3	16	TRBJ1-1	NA	CASSSSTHTGITEAFF	TGCGCCAGCAGCTCCTCTACCCATACAGGGATCACTGAAGCTTTCTTT
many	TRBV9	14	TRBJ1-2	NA	CASSQGSLGYGYTF	TGTGCCAGCAGCCAGGGATCCTTGGGCTATGGCTACACCTTC
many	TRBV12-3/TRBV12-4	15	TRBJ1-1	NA	CASSLSHPLNTEAFF	TGTGCCAGCAGTTTATCCCACCCACTGAACACTGAAGCTTTCTTT
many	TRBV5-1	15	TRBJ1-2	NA	CASSRSSESVYGYTF	TGCGCCAGCAGCCGATCATCGGAGAGTGTATATGGCTACACCTTC
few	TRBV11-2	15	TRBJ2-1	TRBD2	CASSFWGRAHNEQFF	TGTGCCAGCAGCTTTTGGGGGAGGGCCCACAATGAGCAGTTCTTC
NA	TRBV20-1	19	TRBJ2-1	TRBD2	CSARDLLAGGGIGGNEQFF	TGCAGTGCTAGAGATCTCCTAGCGGGAGGCGGAATTGGGGGCAATGAGCAGTTCTTC
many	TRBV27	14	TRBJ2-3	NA	CASGRQYIPDTQYF	TGTGCCAGTGGGAGACAGTACATCCCAGATACGCAGTATTTT
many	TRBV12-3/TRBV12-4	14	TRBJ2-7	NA	CASSLDTSLYEQYF	TGTGCCAGCAGTTTAGATACGTCTCTCTACGAGCAGTACTTC
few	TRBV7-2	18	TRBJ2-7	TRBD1	CASSSITGIGGPTYEQYF	TGTGCCAGCAGCTCAATAACAGGAATAGGGGGCCCCACCTACGAGCAGTACTTC
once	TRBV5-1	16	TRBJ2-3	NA	CASSKEPGASTDTQYF	TGCGCCAGCAGCAAGGAGCCGGGGGCGAGTACAGATACGCAGTATTTT
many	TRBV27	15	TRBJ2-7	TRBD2	CASSPLAGVSYEQYF	TGTGCCAGCAGCCCACTAGCGGGAGTCTCCTACGAGCAGTACTTC
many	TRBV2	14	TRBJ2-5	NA	CASREDRGEETQYF	TGTGCCAGCAGAGAAGACAGAGGGGAAGAGACCCAGTACTTC
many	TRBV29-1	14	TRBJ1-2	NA	CSVGLERGASGYTF	TGCAGCGTCGGGCTTGAGAGGGGGGCTTCGGGCTACACCTTC
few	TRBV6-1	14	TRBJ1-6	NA	CGGEGSSYNSPLHF	TGTGGGGGGGAGGGATCGTCCTATAATTCACCCCTCCACTTT
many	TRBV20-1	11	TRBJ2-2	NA	CSASHTGELFF	TGCAGTGCTAGTCACACCGGGGAGCTGTTTTTT
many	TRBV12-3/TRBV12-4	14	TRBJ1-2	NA	CASSNLRRNYGYTF	TGTGCCAGCAGTAACCTAAGGAGGAACTATGGCTACACCTTC
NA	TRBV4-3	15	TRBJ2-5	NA	CASSQGAGRGETQYF	TGCGCCAGCAGCCAAGGCGCCGGACGAGGAGAGACCCAGTACTTC
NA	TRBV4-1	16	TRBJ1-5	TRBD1	CASSHQPEGAGQPQHF	TGCGCCAGCAGCCACCAACCAGAGGGGGCAGGTCAGCCCCAGCATTTT
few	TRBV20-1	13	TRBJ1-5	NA	CSASNGLNQPQHF	TGCAGTGCTAGCAACGGGCTCAATCAGCCCCAGCATTTT
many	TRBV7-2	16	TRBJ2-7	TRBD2	CASSYRSGRSTYEQYF	TGTGCCAGCAGCTACCGGAGCGGGAGGTCCACCTACGAGCAGTACTTC
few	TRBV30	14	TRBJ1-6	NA	CAWSVLGGGSPLHF	TGTGCCTGGAGTGTATTGGGAGGGGGTTCACCCCTCCACTTT
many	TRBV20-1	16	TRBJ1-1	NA	CSARGGGTGKNTEAFF	TGCAGTGCTAGAGGAGGGGGAACAGGCAAGAACACTGAAGCTTTCTTT
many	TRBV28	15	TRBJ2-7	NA	CASSLRDARGRKQYF	TGTGCCAGCAGTCTCCGGGACGCCCGGGGTAGGAAGCAGTACTTC
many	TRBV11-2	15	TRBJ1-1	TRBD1	CASRGTGGPNTEAFF	TGTGCCAGCAGGGGGACAGGAGGCCCGAACACTGAAGCTTTCTTT
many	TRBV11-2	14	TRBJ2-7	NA	CASSLDADFYEQYF	TGTGCCAGCAGCTTAGATGCAGATTTCTACGAGCAGTACTTC
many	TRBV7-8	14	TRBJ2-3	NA	CASSLFAGADTQYF	TGTGCCAGCAGCTTGTTTGCCGGAGCAGATACGCAGTATTTT
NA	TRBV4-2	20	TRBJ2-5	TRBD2	CASSQEFLAGGPPYQETQYF	TGTGCCAGCAGCCAAGAATTCTTAGCGGGGGGTCCCCCGTACCAAGAGACCCAGTACTTC
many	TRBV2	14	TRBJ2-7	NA	CASSLDSQSYEQYF	TGTGCCAGCAGCCTCGACAGCCAGTCCTACGAGCAGTACTTC
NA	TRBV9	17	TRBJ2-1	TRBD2	CASSVVRKRELYNEQFF	TGTGCCAGCAGCGTAGTAAGGAAGCGGGAGCTTTACAATGAGCAGTTCTTC
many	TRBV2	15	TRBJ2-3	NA	CASSESLGGTDTQYF	TGTGCCAGCAGTGAAAGTTTGGGGGGAACAGATACGCAGTATTTT
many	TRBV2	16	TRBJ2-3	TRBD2	CASSPRLAVSTDTQYF	TGTGCCAGCAGCCCCCGACTAGCGGTTAGCACAGATACGCAGTATTTT
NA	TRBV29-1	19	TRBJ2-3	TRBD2	CSVEGWSSGISGSTDTQYF	TGCAGCGTTGAGGGTTGGAGTAGCGGGATTTCAGGGAGCACAGATACGCAGTATTTT
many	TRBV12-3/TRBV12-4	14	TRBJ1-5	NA	CASSLAQGNQPQHF	TGTGCCAGCAGTCTAGCCCAGGGCAATCAGCCCCAGCATTTT
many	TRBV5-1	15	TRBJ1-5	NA	CASSLLGQPNQPQHF	TGCGCCAGCAGCTTGTTAGGACAGCCTAATCAGCCCCAGCATTTT
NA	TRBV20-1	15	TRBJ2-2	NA	CSARDMGPSTGELFF	TGCAGTGCTAGAGATATGGGTCCTTCCACCGGGGAGCTGTTTTTT
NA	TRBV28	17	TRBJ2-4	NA	CASSLILGGSGVNIQYF	TGTGCCAGCAGTTTGATTTTAGGCGGGTCAGGGGTAAACATTCAGTACTTC
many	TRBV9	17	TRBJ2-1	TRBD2	CASSVENGGARYNEQFF	TGTGCCAGCAGCGTAGAGAACGGGGGGGCCCGCTACAATGAGCAGTTCTTC
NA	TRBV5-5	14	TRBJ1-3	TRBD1	CASSLGQGQNTIYF	TGTGCCAGCAGCTTGGGACAGGGTCAAAACACCATATATTTT
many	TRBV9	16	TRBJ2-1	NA	CASSFRTASSYNEQFF	TGTGCCAGCAGCTTCCGGACAGCGAGCTCCTACAATGAGCAGTTCTTC
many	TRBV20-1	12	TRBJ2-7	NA	CSAKGSDYEQYF	TGCAGTGCTAAGGGATCAGACTACGAGCAGTACTTC
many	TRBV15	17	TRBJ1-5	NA	CATSRTALATSNQPQHF	TGTGCCACCAGCAGAACCGCGTTGGCGACTAGCAATCAGCCCCAGCATTTT
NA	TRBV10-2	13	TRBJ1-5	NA	CASSEGTNQPQHF	TGCGCCAGCAGTGAGGGAACCAATCAGCCCCAGCATTTT
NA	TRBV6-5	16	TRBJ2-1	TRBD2	CASSYFTIAGGDEQFF	TGTGCCAGCAGTTACTTTACAATAGCGGGGGGGGATGAGCAGTTCTTC
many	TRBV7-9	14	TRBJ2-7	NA	CASSLADRSYEQYF	TGTGCCAGCAGCTTAGCTGACAGGTCCTACGAGCAGTACTTC
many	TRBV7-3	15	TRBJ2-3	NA	CASSFGTGHTDTQYF	TGTGCCAGCAGCTTCGGGACTGGTCATACAGATACGCAGTATTTT
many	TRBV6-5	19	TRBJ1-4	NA	CASSYSPPGHNMENEKLFF	TGTGCCAGCAGTTACTCACCTCCCGGGCACAACATGGAGAATGAAAAACTGTTTTTT
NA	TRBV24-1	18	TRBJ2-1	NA	CATSDTILHADSYNEQFF	TGTGCCACCAGTGATACTATACTCCACGCCGACTCCTACAATGAGCAGTTCTTC
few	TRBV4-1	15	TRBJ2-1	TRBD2	CASSPGLAGVYEQFF	TGTGCCAGCAGCCCGGGACTAGCGGGGGTGTACGAGCAGTTCTTC
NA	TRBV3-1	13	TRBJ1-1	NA	CASSHFGGPEAFF	TGTGCCAGCAGCCATTTCGGGGGCCCTGAAGCTTTCTTT
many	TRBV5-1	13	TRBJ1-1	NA	CASTNGGRSEAFF	TGCGCCAGCACTAACGGAGGGAGGTCTGAAGCTTTCTTT
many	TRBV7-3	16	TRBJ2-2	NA	CASSLIGGSNTGELFF	TGTGCCAGCAGCTTAATTGGGGGGTCCAACACCGGGGAGCTGTTTTTT
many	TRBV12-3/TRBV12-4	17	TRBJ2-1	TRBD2	CASSSKRAGGPENEQFF	TGTGCCAGCAGTTCGAAACGAGCGGGAGGGCCGGAGAATGAGCAGTTCTTC